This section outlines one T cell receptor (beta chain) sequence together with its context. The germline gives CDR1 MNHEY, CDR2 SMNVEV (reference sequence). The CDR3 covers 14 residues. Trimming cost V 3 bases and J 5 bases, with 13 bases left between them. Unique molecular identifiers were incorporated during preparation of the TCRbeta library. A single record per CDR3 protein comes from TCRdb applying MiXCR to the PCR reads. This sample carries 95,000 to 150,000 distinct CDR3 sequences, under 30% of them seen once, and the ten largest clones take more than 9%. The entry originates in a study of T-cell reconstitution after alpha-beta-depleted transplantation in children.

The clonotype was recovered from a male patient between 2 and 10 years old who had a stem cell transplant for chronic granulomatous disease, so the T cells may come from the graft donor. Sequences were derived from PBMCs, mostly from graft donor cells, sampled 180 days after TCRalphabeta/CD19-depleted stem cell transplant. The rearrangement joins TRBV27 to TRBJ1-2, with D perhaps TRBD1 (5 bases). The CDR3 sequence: CASSFTRGGYGYTF. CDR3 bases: TGTGCCAGCAGTTTTACAAGGGGTGGATATGGCTACACCTTC.